This T cell receptor beta chain stems from a study of beta chain features in type 1 diabetes (dated by TCRdb to the late 2010s). Regarding the study in general: Mean age, gender distribution, total cell number and subset yield were not different between patients and healthy donors. Regulatory and stem cell-like memory subsets were obtained from only 8 patients and roughly 8 healthy donors, while naive and central memory subsets were obtained from all 30 or so donors. A total of 107,917,701 sorted cells were examined across all samples, and RNA yield correlated strongly with the number of cells per subset. The study compared TCRB repertoires of sorted circulating CD4+ T cell subsets between recently diagnosed type 1 diabetes patients and matched healthy donors.

A single peripheral blood draw of around 0.11 L on average was collected from each donor into heparinised tubes. A BD FACSAria II and a panel including CD45RO, CCR7, CD25, CD127, CD95 and CD27 were used to sort naive, central memory, regulatory and stem cell-like memory CD4+ T cells. Every sorted population had a purity above 95%. PBMCs were isolated immediately by Lymphoprep density gradient centrifugation and stained directly without culture. So that batch effects would be minimized, each experiment stained and sorted samples in pairs, pairing one healthy donor with one patient. This clone has a handful of counts. Its antigen is currently not known. No much larger clonotype is one base removed from it; base qualities were not supplied. Relative to germline, V is 9 bases shorter and J is 0 bases shorter, with 9 bases between their ends. The CDR3 sequence holds 14 residues, the cysteine and phenylalanine included. Only CDR3 DNA remains: 42 bases, in frame from the first base. CDR1 LNHDA and CDR2 SQIVND were looked up in the germline V gene (reference sequence).

The entire isolated RNA was reverse transcribed using the High Capacity cDNA Reverse Transcription Kit, and thus expressed TCRB transcripts were sequenced. Deep immunoSEQ sequencing was performed on naive, central memory and regulatory T cell samples, with an average of around 3.4 million total reads per sample. Sorted cells were lysed in RLT buffer, and RNA was extracted using DNase-treated RNeasy Micro or Mini kits according to cell number. Each cell subset was processed on its own to prevent cross-contamination, while patient and healthy donor samples were processed together. Using the immunoSEQ multiplex PCR, TCRB sequences were amplified from cDNA into 87-bp fragments spanning the CDR3 region. Sequencing of the amplicons was done on the Illumina HiSeq platform. The original pipeline was this. PCR bias was corrected computationally using synthetic template baselines, and reads within Hamming distance 2 were collapsed, with unmergeable singletons discarded. Reads were aligned against IMGT to assign V, D and J genes, CDR3 length and insertions or deletions at six rearrangement sites. Clonotype counts were normalized to sorted cell number within each subset before computing true diversity and Gini coefficients with the tcR R package. The overlap coefficient, calculated on TCRB nucleotide sequences, was used to quantify repertoire sharing. As a proxy for the pre-selection repertoire, out-of-frame TCRB sequences from naive cells were analyzed. TCRdb mirrors the immuneACCESS table, restricted to in-frame sequences. Some clones are absent from its copies; in checked studies, under half trace to an unresolved V gene, and the reason for the others is unknown. The V and J calls and the clone size are those of that table, but D and trimming were determined from the DNA. Present in this sample are around 250,000 clones, about a fifth of which were seen just once. The ten top clones hold roughly 0.028% of the sample.

The research as a whole found: Shorter templates might have been favored by PCR, but patient and control samples were amplified and corrected together, so both groups would have been affected equally by any skew. Naive, central memory and regulatory TCRB repertoires appeared to be more alike among patients than among healthy donors. At VDJ recombination sites, type 1 diabetes patients had fewer insertions and more deleted nucleotides, which implies abnormalities in thymic rearrangement. Sequencing cDNA rather than genomic DNA could over-represent highly expressing activated cells, although activation and CD3 levels did not differ between groups. Type 1 diabetes patients showed a moderate but significant shortening of TCRB CDR3 length in all four CD4+ subsets. Because small numbers of individuals were included in the HLA sub-analyses, any influence of HLA type on TCRB rearrangement was left unresolved.

The sample was naive CD4+ T cells from blood. The cell subset or site label, read with the paper, signifies: true naive CD4+ T cells. The rearrangement combines TRBV19 with TRBJ2-6; the D gene is perhaps TRBD2, on 5 matching bases. This TCR was recovered from a woman in her 40s with type 1 diabetes. The DNA sequence is TGTGCCAGCTTCCGGGACTCTGGGGCCAACGTCCTGACTTTC. Translated, this is CASFRDSGANVLTF.